What follows are 9 T cell receptor beta chains derived from one specimen sequenced in a study of blood T cell repertoires in COVID-19. Some clones are missing from TCRdb's copy, which holds only in-frame ones; the method was immunoSEQ multiplex PCR. The table has around 150,000 clones, about 80% seen once. The specimen was PBMCs or T cells enriched from blood (not recorded which). Receptor source: a man aged 50 to 60 who had recovered from COVID-19.

The chain couples TRBV6-5 to TRBJ2-3; TRBD2 matches at 9 bases. CDR1 and CDR2 from the germline V gene are MNHEY and SVGAGI. V trimming: 6 bases; J trimming: 3 bases; junction bases outside the gene matches: 4. The CDR3 contains 14 residues. For the CDR3, the DNA is TGTGCCAGCAGGCGGGAGGGCCTGACAGATACGCAGTATTTT. It yields the protein CASRREGLTDTQYF.

This clone has just one count. The J gene is TRBJ1-1, the V gene TRBV28, with D unresolved. The CDR3 has 15 amino acids. Trimming cost V 5 bases and J 3 bases, with 16 bases left between them. CDR1 is MDHEN, CDR2 SYDVKM, per germline. The CDR3 bases are TGTGCCAGCAGTCCGGAACAGAACCCTTACACTGAAGCTTTCTTT. Protein sequence: CASSPEQNPYTEAFF.

This clone came up once. This chain connects TRBV5-1 to TRBJ2-7, with D perhaps TRBD2 (6 bases). Germline CDR1 reads SGHRS; CDR2 reads YFSETQ. The CDR3 is 18 amino acids. Between the trimmed V and J ends, which lost 0 bases and 1 base, there was a span of 20 bases. This CDR3 reads CASSLGGTPLGGSYEQYF. For the CDR3, the DNA is TGCGCCAGCAGCTTGGGCGGGACTCCCCTTGGGGGATCCTACGAGCAGTACTTC.

J is TRBJ2-1 and V is TRBV12-5; possible D gene TRBD2, 5 bases. V was cut by 4 bases and J by 0 bases, with 10 bases left in between. This CDR3 has 15 residues. Germline CDR1 reads LGHNT; CDR2 reads FRNRAP. CDR3 DNA: TGTGCTAGTGGTTCACGTGGGAGCTCCTACAATGAGCAGTTCTTC. Its protein product is CASGSRGSSYNEQFF.

For this clone: The junction departs from germline at one end; a sequencing error may be responsible. The chain employs TRBV6-1 and TRBJ2-3; maybe TRBD2 (6 bases). The CDR3 is 15 amino acids. The germline V gene has CDR1 MNHNS and CDR2 SASEGT. The CDR3 here is CASREAGAATDTQYF. CDR3 in DNA: TGTGCCAGCAGAGAAGCGGGCGCTGCTACAGATACGCAGTATTTT.

The chain employs TRBV18 and TRBJ2-7; 9 bases match TRBD1. The CDR3 consists of 14 residues. The germline V gene has CDR1 KGHSH and CDR2 LQKENI. V lost 5 bases to trimming and J lost 6 bases; unmatched junction nucleotides: 8. The CDR3 nucleotides read TGTGCCAGCTCAAGACAGGGGGATCCTAGCGAGCAGTACTTC. Translating gives CASSRQGDPSEQYF.

The chain joins TRBV18 to TRBJ2-1; weak D call: TRBD2 (7 bases). Between the trimmed V and J ends, which lost 6 bases and 3 bases, there was a span of 21 bases. From germline, CDR1 is KGHSH and CDR2 LQKENI. The CDR3 is 17 amino acids. CDR3 sequence: CASSLRGGASHYNEQFF. DNA for the CDR3: TGTGCCAGCTCTCTAAGGGGGGGCGCGTCGCACTACAATGAGCAGTTCTTC. The full variable domain, in which reference TRBV18 and TRBJ2-1 provide the parts outside the CDR3, is NAGVMQNPRHLVRRRGQEARLRCSPMKGHSHVYWYRQLPEEGLKFMVYLQKENIIDESGMPKERFSAEFPKEGPSILRIQQVVRGDSAAYFCASSLRGGASHYNEQFFGPGTRLTVL.

This clone was counted a single time. This chain uses TRBV2 with TRBJ2-1; D unresolved. CDR1 SNHLY and CDR2 FYNNEI come from the germline V gene. Between the trimmed V and J ends, which lost 4 bases and 5 bases, there was a span of 18 bases. CDR3 size: 16 residues. Here the CDR3 reads CASSALDSARDNEQFF. CDR3 nucleotide sequence: TGTGCCAGCAGTGCTCTTGACTCGGCGAGAGACAATGAGCAGTTCTTC.

This clone has just a few counts. The chain links TRBV6-5 to TRBJ1-5; TRBD1 matches 10 bases. Germline V CDR1 and CDR2: MNHEY, SVGAGI. V lost 7 bases and J lost 7; bases outside the gene matches: 10. The CDR3 length is 15 residues. CDR3: CASKFFGQGDQPQHF. The DNA for the CDR3 is TGTGCCAGCAAATTCTTCGGACAGGGGGACCAGCCCCAGCATTTT.